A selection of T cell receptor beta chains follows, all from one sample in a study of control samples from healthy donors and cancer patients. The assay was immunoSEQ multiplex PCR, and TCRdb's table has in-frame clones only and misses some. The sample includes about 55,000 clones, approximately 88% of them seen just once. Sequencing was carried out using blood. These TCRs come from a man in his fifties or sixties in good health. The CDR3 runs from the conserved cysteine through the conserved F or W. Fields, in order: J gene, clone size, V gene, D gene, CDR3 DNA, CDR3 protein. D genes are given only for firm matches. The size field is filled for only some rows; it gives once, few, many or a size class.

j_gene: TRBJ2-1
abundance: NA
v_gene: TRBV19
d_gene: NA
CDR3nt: TGTGCCAGTAGTATAGGGGGACAGCAGTTCTTC
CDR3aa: CASSIGGQQFF

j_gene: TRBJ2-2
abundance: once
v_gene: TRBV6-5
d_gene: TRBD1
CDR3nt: TGTGCCAGCAGGACGGGACAGGGTTCCGGGGAGCTGTTTTTT
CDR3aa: CASRTGQGSGELFF

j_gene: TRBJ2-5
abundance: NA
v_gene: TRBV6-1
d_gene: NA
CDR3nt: TGTGCCAGCAGTGAACCCGGAAGGGGGGAGACCCAGTACTTC
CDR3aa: CASSEPGRGETQYF

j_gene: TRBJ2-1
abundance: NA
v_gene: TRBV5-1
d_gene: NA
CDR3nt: TGCGCCAGCAGCCCGGGGGGCGCAGACAATGAGCAGTTCTTC
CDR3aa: CASSPGGADNEQFF

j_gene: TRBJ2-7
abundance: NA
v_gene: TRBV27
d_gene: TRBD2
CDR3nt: TGTGCCAGCACCGATATTAGCGGGATCGGCTCCTACGAGCAGTACTTC
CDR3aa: CASTDISGIGSYEQYF

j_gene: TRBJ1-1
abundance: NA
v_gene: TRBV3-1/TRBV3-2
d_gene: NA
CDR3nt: TGTGCCAGCAGCCACGATGGGCAGGGGAACACTGAAGCTTTCTTT
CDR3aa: CASSHDGQGNTEAFF

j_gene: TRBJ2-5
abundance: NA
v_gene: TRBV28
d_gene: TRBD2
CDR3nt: TGTGCCAGCAGTGCTTTAGCGGGAATAAGGGAGACCCAGTACTTC
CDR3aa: CASSALAGIRETQYF

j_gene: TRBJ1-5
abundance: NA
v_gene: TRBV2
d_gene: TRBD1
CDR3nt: TGTGCCAGCAGTCCCGGGACAGAGGGGACTCAGCCCCAGCATTTT
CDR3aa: CASSPGTEGTQPQHF

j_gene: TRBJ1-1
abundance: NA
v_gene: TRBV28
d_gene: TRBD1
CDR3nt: TGTGCCAGCAGTTCCTTCGAGACAGGGGCGAACACTGAAGCTTTCTTT
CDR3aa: CASSSFETGANTEAFF

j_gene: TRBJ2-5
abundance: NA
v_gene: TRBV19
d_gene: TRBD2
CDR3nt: TGTGCCAGTAGTATGAGCGGGAACCAAGAGACCCAGTACTTC
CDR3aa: CASSMSGNQETQYF

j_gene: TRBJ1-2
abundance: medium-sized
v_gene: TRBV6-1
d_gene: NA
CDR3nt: TGTGCCAGCAGTGAAGCTGCGGGTACTCATAACTATGGCTACACCTTC
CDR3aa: CASSEAAGTHNYGYTF

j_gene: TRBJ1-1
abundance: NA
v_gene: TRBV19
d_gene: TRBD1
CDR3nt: TGTGCCAGTAACCCGGGACAGTTGAACACTGAAGCTTTCTTT
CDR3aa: CASNPGQLNTEAFF

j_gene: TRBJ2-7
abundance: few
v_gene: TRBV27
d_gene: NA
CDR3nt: TGTGCCAGCGGGCCGGGACAATACGAGCAGTACTTC
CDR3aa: CASGPGQYEQYF

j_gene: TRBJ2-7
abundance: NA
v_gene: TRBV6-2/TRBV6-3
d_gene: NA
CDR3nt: TGTGCCAGCAGCTTACCCCCCCAGGGATCATCCTACGAGCAGTACTTC
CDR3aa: CASSLPPQGSSYEQYF

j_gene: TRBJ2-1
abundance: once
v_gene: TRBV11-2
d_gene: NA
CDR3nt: TGTGCCAGCAGCACCGGGGCTAGCTCCTACAATGAGCAGTTCTTC
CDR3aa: CASSTGASSYNEQFF

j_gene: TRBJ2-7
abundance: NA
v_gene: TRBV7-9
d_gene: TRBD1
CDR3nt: TGTGCCAGCGAGGGACAGAGCTCCTACGAGCAGTACTTC
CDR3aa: CASEGQSSYEQYF

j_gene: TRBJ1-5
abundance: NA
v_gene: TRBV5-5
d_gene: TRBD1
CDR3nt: TGTGCCAGCAGCTCCGGGACAGGGTATCAGCCCCAGCATTTT
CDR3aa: CASSSGTGYQPQHF

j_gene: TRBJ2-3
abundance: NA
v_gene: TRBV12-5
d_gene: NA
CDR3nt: TGTGCTAGTGGTTTGAAAGAAGCGGGCCCAGATACGCAGTATTTT
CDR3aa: CASGLKEAGPDTQYF

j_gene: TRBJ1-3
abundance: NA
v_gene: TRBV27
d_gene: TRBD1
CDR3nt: TGTGCCAGCAGTTCTTCCGGGACAGGGGAGGCTGGAAACACCATATATTTT
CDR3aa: CASSSSGTGEAGNTIYF

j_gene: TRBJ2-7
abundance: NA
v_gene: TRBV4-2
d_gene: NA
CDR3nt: TGTGCCAGCAGCCAAGACGGGGGAGGGGGGGACGAGCAGTACTTC
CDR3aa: CASSQDGGGGDEQYF

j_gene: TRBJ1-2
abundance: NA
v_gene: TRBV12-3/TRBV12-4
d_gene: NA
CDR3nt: TGTGCCAGCAATTGGGGGAGCGACTATGGCTACACCTTC
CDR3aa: CASNWGSDYGYTF

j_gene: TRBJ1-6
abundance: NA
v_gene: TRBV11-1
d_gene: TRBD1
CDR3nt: TGTGCCAGCAGCTTCCTAGGGGGCTCAAACTCACCCCTCCACTTT
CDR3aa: CASSFLGGSNSPLHF

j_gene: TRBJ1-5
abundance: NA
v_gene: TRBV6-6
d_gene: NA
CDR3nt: TGTGCCAGCAAGCGGGGCACGGGCAATCAGCCCCAGCATTTT
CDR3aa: CASKRGTGNQPQHF